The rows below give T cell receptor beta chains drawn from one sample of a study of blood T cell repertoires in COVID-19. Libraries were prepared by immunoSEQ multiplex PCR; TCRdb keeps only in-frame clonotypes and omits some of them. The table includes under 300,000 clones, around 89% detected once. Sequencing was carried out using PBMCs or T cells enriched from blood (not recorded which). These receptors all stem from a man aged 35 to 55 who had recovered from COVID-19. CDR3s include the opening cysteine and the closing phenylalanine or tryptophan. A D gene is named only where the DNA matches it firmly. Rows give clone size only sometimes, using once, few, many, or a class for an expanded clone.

CDR3: CASSQDISGGATDTQYF; DNA: TGTGCCAGCAGCCAAGATATAAGCGGGGGGGCCACAGATACGCAGTATTTT; size: NA; J: TRBJ2-3; V: TRBV3-1/TRBV3-2; D: TRBD2; length: 17
CDR3: CASSDRGPNPNTGELFF; DNA: TGTGCCAGCAGTGACAGGGGGCCAAATCCGAACACCGGGGAGCTGTTTTTT; size: NA; J: TRBJ2-2; V: TRBV6-4; D: TRBD1; length: 17
CDR3: CASSVAGGGADTQYF; DNA: TGTGCCAGCAGCGTAGCGGGAGGTGGTGCAGATACGCAGTATTTT; size: NA; J: TRBJ2-3; V: TRBV9; D: TRBD2; length: 15
CDR3: CAWRGAISNYGYTF; DNA: TGTGCCTGGAGGGGAGCAATTTCTAACTATGGCTACACCTTC; size: NA; J: TRBJ1-2; V: TRBV30; D: NA; length: 14
CDR3: CASSFSGGNTGELFF; DNA: TGTGCCAGCAGCTTTTCAGGGGGGAACACCGGGGAGCTGTTTTTT; size: NA; J: TRBJ2-2; V: TRBV7-3; D: TRBD1; length: 15
CDR3: CASTLARTQGADEQFF; DNA: TGTGCCAGCACTCTTGCGAGGACACAGGGGGCTGATGAGCAGTTCTTC; size: once; J: TRBJ2-1; V: TRBV5-4; D: TRBD1; length: 16
CDR3: CASSLSLGQSNQPQHF; DNA: TGTGCCAGCAGCTTAAGTTTGGGACAGAGTAATCAGCCCCAGCATTTT; size: NA; J: TRBJ1-5; V: TRBV7-2; D: TRBD1; length: 16
CDR3: CASSPPGQVVADTQYF; DNA: TGTGCCAGCAGCCCACCGGGACAGGTTGTAGCAGATACGCAGTATTTT; size: NA; J: TRBJ2-3; V: TRBV9; D: TRBD1; length: 16
CDR3: CASSPQDSSDGYTF; DNA: TGTGCCAGCAGCCCTCAGGACAGTAGTGATGGCTACACCTTC; size: NA; J: TRBJ1-2; V: TRBV4-2; D: NA; length: 14
CDR3: CASSWTVANTGELFF; DNA: TGTGCCAGCAGCTGGACAGTCGCGAACACCGGGGAGCTGTTTTTT; size: NA; J: TRBJ2-2; V: TRBV7-9; D: NA; length: 15
CDR3: CSVDLRQGAGELFF; DNA: TGCAGCGTTGACCTCCGACAGGGAGCCGGGGAGCTGTTTTTT; size: NA; J: TRBJ2-2; V: TRBV29-1; D: TRBD1; length: 14